What follows is one TCR beta chain and its context. These data originate in a study of control samples from healthy donors and cancer patients. TCRdb's copy holds only in-frame clones and misses some; the assay was immunoSEQ multiplex PCR. Among more than 90,000 clones, around 88% were seen once, and the ten largest hold roughly 7.7%. V was cut by 4 bases and J by 8 bases, with 17 bases left in between. CDR3 length equals 14 residues. Germline V gives CDR1 MNHEY, CDR2 SMNVEV (reference sequence). The chain joins TRBV27 to TRBJ1-2; D unclear. Input material: blood. This clonotype was obtained from a man younger than 45 in good health. Here the CDR3 DNA reads TGTGCCAGCAGTTCCACGCGACTGGACCCCGGCTACACCTTC. Protein: CASSSTRLDPGYTF.